This T cell receptor (beta chain) was profiled in a study of blood T cell repertoires in COVID-19 (dated by TCRdb to 2019 to 2021). For context, the study as a whole: The collaborator samples originated in the United States, Italy and Spain and spanned the acute and convalescent phases of COVID-19. HLA class I and class II types, where available, came from metadata supplied by the sample provider rather than from assay-based typing. Sample metadata almost always included a de-identified subject ID, COVID-19 status, age in years and sex. The dataset comprised deeply sampled blood TCRbeta repertoires from subjects exposed to, actively infected with, or recovered from COVID-19. A freely available public database, intended as a resource for researchers studying the immune response to SARS-CoV-2, is where the repertoires were released. The prospective study material was composed of cDNA or gDNA derived from T cells, B-cell-depleted T cells, or PBMCs. Samples were obtained from the ongoing ImmuneRACE study (first 160 participants) and from 1,254 subjects provided by 6 global collaborators.

Another Seattle source contributed samples from volunteer blood donors who had recovered from COVID-19. Each collaborating institution followed its own protocols to collect whole blood in K2EDTA tubes. For TCRbeta analysis, collaborators shipped samples as frozen whole blood, isolated PBMCs, or DNA extracted from either of those sample types. About this clone: Its binding antigen is unknown. Per-base qualities were not stored, and no clone one base away is much larger.

As encoded in the germline V gene, CDR1 is SQVTM while CDR2 is ANQGSEA. Spanning cysteine to phenylalanine, the CDR3 consists of 12 amino acids. Only the CDR3 region is kept as DNA, spanning 36 bases read in frame from base 1. V trim: 2 bases; J trim: 10 bases; unmatched bases: 7. General findings and caveats noted by the study authors: The quantity of clinical and demographic metadata differed by source and by participant and was supplied without curation.

The immunoSEQ Assay, a bias-controlled multiplex PCR, was used to amplify TCRbeta CDR3 regions from genomic DNA. From the authors' description of their analysis: The number of nucleated cells in each sample was estimated from the amplification of reference gene primers within the assay. Sequence reads were collapsed and filtered to measure the absolute abundance of every unique TCRbeta CDR3 rearrangement. For each sample, productive Simpson clonality was calculated by taking the square root of Simpson's diversity index across productive rearrangements. Drawn from immuneACCESS, this table holds only the in-frame rearrangements with V and J called that TCRdb kept. Clones are partly lost; checked studies trace under half to an unresolved V gene and leave the rest unexplained. V and J calls and clone size come straight from that table; D and trimming were deduced from the DNA. Here the sample has a few hundred thousand clones; 80% to 85% occur a single time. About 1.5% of the sample rests with the top ten.

The sample was peripheral blood. Rearrangement joined TRBV29-1 to TRBJ1-1; 7 nucleotides in the junction match TRBD1. The source of this sequence is a woman aged 40 to 55 who had recovered from COVID-19. The base sequence is TGCAGCGTTGAAAAGGAGGGGGCTAGAGCTTTCTTT. Its translation reads: CSVEKEGARAFF.